The 26 T cell receptor beta chains given below trace back to one sample, sequenced in a study of cytomegalovirus exposure and HLA in healthy donors. 60 Vbeta and 13 Jbeta primers were used in PCR. The method was immunoSEQ multiplex PCR; TCRdb's version includes in-frame clones alone and lacks a portion of them. The sample's table shows roughly 50,000 clones. The source material was PBMCs. The receptors come from a woman in her 40s in good health and CMV-seronegative.

The chain carries TRBV29-1 and TRBJ2-3; D is undetermined. From germline, CDR1 is SQVTM and CDR2 ANQGSEA. Trimming stripped 5 bases from V and 0 bases from J, with 9 bases between. This CDR3 comprises 13 residues. CDR3 nucleotides: TGCAGCGTTCTACTTAGAAGCACAGATACGCAGTATTTT. Protein sequence: CSVLLRSTDTQYF.

The chain employs TRBV5-1 and TRBJ1-2; 8 positions match TRBD1. Germline V CDR1 and CDR2: SGHRS, YFSETQ. The CDR3 is 14 amino acids. V lost 4 bases and J lost 7; bases outside the gene matches: 9. CDR3 residues: CASSLDRVTSGYTF. The CDR3 nucleotides read TGCGCCAGCAGCCTGGACAGGGTCACTTCTGGCTACACCTTC.

The V gene is TRBV6-6, the J gene TRBJ1-6; 9 bases line up with TRBD1. CDR1 MNHNY and CDR2 SVGAGI come from the germline V gene (reference sequence). After removal of 2 bases from V and 10 bases from J, the junction contained 6 bases not matched to a gene. The CDR3 covers 15 residues. The DNA for the CDR3 is TGTGCCAGCAGTTACAGGGGACAGGGAGAGTCACCCCTCCACTTT. Protein: CASSYRGQGESPLHF.

This sequence joins TRBV4-2 and TRBJ1-6; D unclear. Trimming removed 0 bases from V and 5 bases from J, with 11 bases in between. Germline values: CDR1 LGHNA, CDR2 YNFKEQ. The CDR3 extends over 16 amino acids. The CDR3 loop reads CASSQEPTGNNSPLHF. DNA of the CDR3: TGTGCCAGCAGCCAAGAACCCACGGGAAATAATTCACCCCTCCACTTT.

J is TRBJ1-3 and V is TRBV7-8; 7 positions match TRBD1. The CDR3 spans 18 residues. V dropped 3 bases and J dropped 2; count of bases not matched to a gene: 13. CDR1 is SGHVS, CDR2 FQNEAQ, per germline. Written as DNA, the CDR3 is TGTGCCAGCAGCTTCCCAAGGGACAGTGGAGTACCTGGAAACACCATATATTTT. Its protein is CASSFPRDSGVPGNTIYF.

As to this clone: Compared with germline, one end of the junction differs, possibly owing to a read error. The chain links TRBV30 to TRBJ2-3; D may correspond to TRBD1 or TRBD2 (5 bases each). Germline lookup yields CDR1 GTSNPN and CDR2 SVGIG (reference sequence). CDR3 length: 15 residues. CDR3 sequence: CAGSERGRGTDTQYF. The CDR3 region has the DNA TGTGCCGGGAGTGAAAGGGGCCGGGGCACAGATACGCAGTATTTT.

The CDR3 sequence is CAGATGFSGANVLTF. In DNA, the CDR3 is TGTGCCGGGGCAACAGGATTTTCTGGGGCCAACGTCCTGACTTTC. The chain employs TRBV30 and TRBJ2-6; maybe TRBD1 (5 bases). Germline values: CDR1 GTSNPN, CDR2 SVGIG (reference sequence). Trimming shortened V by 8 bases and J by 1 base, and 15 bases separated the two germline ends. The CDR3 consists of 15 residues.

The chain uses TRBV2 and TRBJ2-5; TRBD2 matches 7 bases. In germline, CDR1 is SNHLY, CDR2 FYNNEI. The CDR3 runs 13 residues. V was pared by 8 bases and J by 5 bases, with 8 bases of the junction left unmatched. This CDR3 reads CASRGRAGETQYF. The CDR3 region has the DNA TGTGCCAGCCGGGGTAGAGCGGGGGAGACCCAGTACTTC. Full variable domain (outside the CDR3, taken from reference TRBV2 and TRBJ2-5): EPEVTQTPSHQVTQMGQEVILRCVPISNHLYFYWYRQILGQKVEFLVSFYNNEISEKSEIFDDQFSVERPDGSNFTLKIRSTKLEDSAMYFCASRGRAGETQYFGPGTRLLVL.

The V call is TRBV7-2, the J call TRBJ2-1, with 8 positions matching TRBD2. Germline V gene data show CDR1 as SGHTA and CDR2 as FQGNSA. The CDR3 has 14 amino acids. The ends lost 5 bases at V and 7 bases at J; junction bases unmatched: 7. DNA of the CDR3: TGTGCCAGCAGCCCCCGGGGGGGCGGGAATGAGCAGTTCTTC. Translation: CASSPRGGGNEQFF.

By frequency, this clone registers medium-sized. The V and J genes are TRBV7-9 and TRBJ2-1, with D possibly TRBD2 on 7 matching bases. Trimming stripped 1 base from V and 12 bases from J, with 19 bases between. This CDR3 has 15 residues. Germline CDR1 reads SEHNR; CDR2 reads FQNEAQ (reference sequence). In DNA form, the CDR3 reads TGTGCCAGCAGCTTAGATATGACTAACGGGGGGCGGCAGTTCTTC. This translates into CASSLDMTNGGRQFF.

The chain combines TRBV29-1 with TRBJ2-2, with TRBD2 matching over 9 bases. J gave up 2 bases and V 3 bases, and 4 bases lay outside the gene matches. This CDR3 has 15 residues. Germline V gene sequence: CDR1 SQVTM, CDR2 ANQGSEA. CDR3 region: CSVEGGLANTGELFF. The DNA of the CDR3 is TGCAGCGTTGAGGGGGGACTAGCTAACACCGGGGAGCTGTTTTTT.

V usage is TRBV5-1 and J usage is TRBJ2-1; D gene unclear. Germline assignment: CDR1 SGHRS and CDR2 YFSETQ. The CDR3 is 15 amino acids. Trimming cost V 0 bases and J 3 bases, with 10 bases left between them. CDR3 sequence: CASSLGQKIYNEQFF. The CDR3 nucleotides read TGCGCCAGCAGCTTGGGACAAAAGATCTACAATGAGCAGTTCTTC.

The J gene is TRBJ2-2, the V gene TRBV6-5; tentatively, D is TRBD2 (6 bases). Germline V lookup: CDR1 MNHEY, CDR2 SVGAGI. The V end lost 1 base, the J end lost 4 bases, and 10 bases lay between the germline ends. This CDR3 region has 15 residues. This CDR3 is CASSYFGRGTGELFF. DNA for the CDR3: TGTGCCAGCAGTTACTTCGGGAGAGGCACCGGGGAGCTGTTTTTT.

CDR3 in DNA: TGTGCCAGCAACGGGGGTGTAAGGAATTCACCCCTCCACTTT. This gives the protein CASNGGVRNSPLHF. The V gene is TRBV28, the J gene TRBJ1-6; D is perhaps TRBD1 (5 bases). Germline V gives CDR1 MDHEN, CDR2 SYDVKM. Between the trimmed V and J ends, which lost 7 bases and 7 bases, there was a span of 14 bases. CDR3 length: 14 residues. Supplemented by reference TRBV28 and TRBJ1-6, the full variable domain reads DVKVTQSSRYLVKRTGEKVFLECVQDMDHENMFWYRQDPGLGLRLIYFSYDVKMKEKGDIPEGYSVSREKKERFSLILESASTNQTSMYLCASNGGVRNSPLHFGNGTRLTVT.

The chain recombines TRBV9 with TRBJ1-1; tentatively, D is TRBD1 (6 bases). The CDR3 length is 13 residues. The germline V gene encodes CDR1 SGDLS and CDR2 YYNGEE. Deletions cut 3 bases from V and 4 bases from J, with 10 bases between. The CDR3 DNA follows: TGTGCCAGCAGCGAACAGGGTCTCACTGAAGCTTTCTTT. Amino acid sequence: CASSEQGLTEAFF.

CDR3 loop: CASSQDLGAGFYQPQHF. For the CDR3, the DNA is TGTGCCAGCAGCCAAGATCTCGGCGCGGGGTTCTATCAGCCCCAGCATTTT. The chain employs TRBV4-2 and TRBJ1-5; D unresolved. The length of the CDR3 is 17 residues. Germline assignment: CDR1 LGHNA and CDR2 YNFKEQ. V was shortened by 0 bases and J by 5 bases, with 17 bases between the two germline ends.

The chain links TRBV4-3 to TRBJ1-3, with a weak D call TRBD1 (6 bases). The germline CDR1 and CDR2 sequences are LGHNA and YSLEER. This CDR3 spans 17 amino acids. V lost 3 bases and J lost 0, with 15 bases in between. The CDR3 here is CASSQYKDRSSGNTIYF. The CDR3 nucleotides read TGCGCCAGCAGCCAGTATAAAGACAGGAGCTCTGGAAACACCATATATTTT.

J is TRBJ2-5 and V is TRBV6-6; TRBD2 aligns across 8 bases. The germline V gene encodes CDR1 MNHNY and CDR2 SVGAGI (reference sequence). This CDR3 has 15 amino acids. V was pared by 5 bases and J by 1 base, with 6 bases of the junction left unmatched. This CDR3 is CASSSPGLAQETQYF. The CDR3 nucleotides read TGTGCCAGCAGTAGCCCCGGACTAGCCCAAGAGACCCAGTACTTC.

The rearrangement joins TRBV7-7 to TRBJ1-1; D is possibly TRBD1 (6 bases). Trimming removed 5 bases at V and 3 bases at J, with 16 bases between. Germline V CDR1 and CDR2: SSHAT, FNYEAQ (reference sequence). The CDR3 has 15 amino acids. The CDR3 coding sequence is TGTGCCAGCAGCCCGCTGGGGGGGGGCGACACTGAAGCTTTCTTT. This gives the protein CASSPLGGGDTEAFF. The whole variable domain, filled in from reference TRBV7-7 and TRBJ1-1, reads GAGVSQSPRYKVTKRGQDVTLRCDPISSHATLYWYQQALGQGPEFLTYFNYEAQPDKSGLPSDRFSAERPEGSISTLTIQRTEQRDSAMYRCASSPLGGGDTEAFFGQGTRLTVV.

The rearrangement links TRBV30 to TRBJ2-4; the match to TRBD1 covers 10 bases. Unmatched junction bases numbered 3, after V lost 1 base and J lost 3 bases. The CDR3 has 15 residues. The germline gives CDR1 GTSNPN, CDR2 SVGIG (reference sequence). This CDR3 reads CAWSGTGGSKNIQYF. The CDR3 coding sequence is TGTGCCTGGAGTGGGACAGGGGGAAGCAAAAACATTCAGTACTTC.

This rearrangement joins TRBV7-2 to TRBJ1-5, with D maybe TRBD1 (5 bases). The CDR3 loop spans 16 amino acids. Germline CDR1 SGHTA, CDR2 FQGNSA. V was clipped by 1 base and J by 9 bases, with 19 bases between them. The CDR3 DNA is TGTGCCAGCAGCTTAGAATTTGCTCCCCAGGGACTGCCCCAGCATTTT. It encodes CASSLEFAPQGLPQHF.

The chain employs TRBV4-3 and TRBJ2-7, with D perhaps TRBD2 (6 bases). Germline V CDR1 and CDR2: LGHNA, YSLEER. The CDR3 is 14 amino acids. V was shortened by 4 bases and J by 2 bases, with 12 bases between the two germline ends. CDR3 coding DNA: TGCGCCAGCAGCCTAAGTAGCGGCACCTACGAGCAGTACTTC. Translating gives CASSLSSGTYEQYF.

This sequence joins TRBV5-1 and TRBJ2-2; a possible D gene is TRBD2 (5 bases). Germline V gene data show CDR1 as SGHRS and CDR2 as YFSETQ. Trimming pared 0 bases from V and 1 base from J, leaving 7 bases between. The CDR3 sequence is 15 residues long. The CDR3 is CASSLVSGNTGELFF. The DNA for the CDR3 is TGCGCCAGCAGCTTGGTGAGCGGGAACACCGGGGAGCTGTTTTTT.

The chain employs TRBV4-3 and TRBJ2-1, with 7 nucleotides matching TRBD2. V shed 0 bases, J shed 5 bases, and the junction held 7 bases outside the gene matches. CDR3 length: 16 amino acids. Germline CDR1 is LGHNA and CDR2 is YSLEER. DNA of the CDR3: TGCGCCAGCAGCCAAGATCTAAGCGGGATGGACAATGAGCAGTTCTTC. As protein: CASSQDLSGMDNEQFF.

The chain couples TRBV6-5 to TRBJ1-1; TRBD1 might be the D (5 bases). Trimming removed 5 bases from V and 2 bases from J, with 15 bases in between. The CDR3 is 15 residues long. Germline CDR1 MNHEY, CDR2 SVGAGI. The CDR3 here is CASSRSWRDNTEAFF. CDR3 bases: TGTGCCAGCAGTCGCTCTTGGAGGGACAACACTGAAGCTTTCTTT.

The chain uses TRBV5-6 and TRBJ2-5; 8 bases are shared with TRBD1. J lost 4 bases, V lost 0 bases, and 8 bases had no gene match. Germline-derived CDR1 and CDR2 are SGHDT and YYEEEE. CDR3 length: 16 residues. CDR3 amino acids: CASSLETGEGRETQYF. CDR3 nucleotides: TGTGCCAGCAGCTTGGAGACAGGGGAAGGGCGAGAGACCCAGTACTTC. The whole variable domain, remainder taken from reference TRBV5-6 and TRBJ2-5, is DAGVTQSPTHLIKTRGQQVTLRCSPKSGHDTVSWYQQALGQGPQFIFQYYEEEERQRGNFPDRFSGHQFPNYSSELNVNALLLGDSALYLCASSLETGEGRETQYFGPGTRLLVL.